This record covers a single T cell receptor (beta chain). Its target is unknown. This CDR3 has 14 amino acids. In germline, CDR1 is KGHSH, CDR2 LQKENI. V gave up 0 bases and J gave up 4 bases, with 10 bases separating them. The source of the sample is a study of cytomegalovirus exposure and HLA in healthy donors. Study-wide findings and caveats: Cytomegalovirus association was listed for under 200 TCR beta chains. Subsequent analysis found a tendency for first-cohort TCR clusters to co-occur within the 100 to 150 validation repertoires. In vitro experiments confirmed that three CMV-associated chains were specific for CMV antigens.

TCRdb's copy holds only in-frame clones and misses some; the assay was immunoSEQ multiplex PCR. There are about 160,000 clones in the sample; 75% to 90% occur only once, and 2% to 2.5% lies in the top ten. A 120-subject validation cohort, separate from the approximately 610-subject first cohort, supplied the donors. This sequence was found in a woman between 18 and 29 years old in good health and CMV-seronegative. The gene calls are TRBV18 and TRBJ2-7; unclear D gene. Sequencing used PBMCs. As DNA, the CDR3 is TGTGCCAGCTCACCACCCGTAACTGCTTACGAGCAGTACTTC. This sequence encodes CASSPPVTAYEQYF.